Listed here are 21 T cell receptor beta chains from one sample, sequenced in a study of OX40 agonist ivuxolimab in advanced cancers. The method was immunoSEQ multiplex PCR; TCRdb's version includes in-frame clones alone and lacks a portion of them. Among about 60,000 clones listed, 88% were seen once. This material consisted of CD4+ or CD8+ T cells sorted from blood, taken in a trial of the OX40 agonist ivuxolimab. Receptor source: an adult with an advanced solid tumor such as melanoma, head and neck, liver or kidney cancer.

This chain links TRBV5-1 with TRBJ2-7; the D is unclear. In germline, CDR1 is SGHRS, CDR2 YFSETQ. The CDR3 runs to 14 residues. V shed 4 bases and J shed 5 bases, with 16 bases lying between them. The CDR3 loop is CASSMDPHRDEQYF. The CDR3, as DNA: TGCGCCAGCAGCATGGACCCCCACCGAGACGAGCAGTACTTC.

The chain recombines TRBV20-1 with TRBJ2-7, with D perhaps TRBD1 (5 bases). CDR1 and CDR2 (germline): DFQATT, SNEGSKA (reference sequence). V was shortened by 5 bases and J by 6 bases, with 8 bases between the two germline ends. The CDR3 has 10 amino acids. In DNA, the CDR3 is TGCAGTGCTTCTCAGGGCGAGCAGTACTTC. It is translated as CSASQGEQYF.

The chain has TRBV7-2 and TRBJ2-1, with D tentatively TRBD2 (6 bases). V lost 3 bases and J lost 2, with 11 bases in between. The CDR3 runs 15 residues. CDR1 and CDR2 (germline): SGHTA, FQGNSA. As DNA, the CDR3 is TGTGCCAGCAGCTTGGACTGGGGGGCCTACAATGAGCAGTTCTTC. Its protein is CASSLDWGAYNEQFF.

This chain links TRBV28 with TRBJ2-1; maybe TRBD1 (6 bases). This CDR3 has 13 amino acids. Looked up from germline, CDR1 is MDHEN and CDR2 is SYDVKM. The V end lost 7 bases, the J end lost 7 bases, and 14 bases lay between the germline ends. CDR3 residues: CASTTPGQNEQFF. The CDR3 nucleotides are TGTGCCAGCACGACGCCCGGACAGAATGAGCAGTTCTTC.

The chain carries TRBV6-5 and TRBJ2-7; the D gene could be TRBD1 or TRBD2 (5 bases each). The CDR3 is 12 residues long. V lost 6 bases, J lost 7 bases, and 13 bases lay in between. Germline assignment: CDR1 MNHEY and CDR2 SVGAGI. The DNA for the CDR3 is TGTGCCAGCAGCCGGGACCGTCTTGAGCAGTACTTC. This translates into CASSRDRLEQYF.

The CDR3 DNA is TGTGCCATCAGAACAGGGGTGAACACTGAAGCTTTCTTT. Translated: CAIRTGVNTEAFF. J is TRBJ1-1 and V is TRBV10-3; 7 bases match TRBD1. CDR3 length: 13 residues. The germline V gene has CDR1 ENHRY and CDR2 SYGVKD. Germline trimming cut 6 bases from V and 0 bases from J; bases unmatched to any gene: 1.

This chain links TRBV7-9 with TRBJ2-7; 10 positions match TRBD1. With V trimmed by 5 bases and J by 4 bases, 11 bases remained unmatched. The length of the CDR3 is 16 residues. Germline assignment: CDR1 SEHNR and CDR2 FQNEAQ (reference sequence). In nucleotides, the CDR3 is TGTGCCAGCAGCCCCCCCCCGGGACAGGGGATATACGAGCAGTACTTC. Amino acid sequence: CASSPPPGQGIYEQYF. Variable domain in full (rest from reference TRBV7-9 and TRBJ2-7): DTGVSQNPRHKITKRGQNVTFRCDPISEHNRLYWYRQTLGQGPEFLTYFQNEAQLEKSRLLSDRFSAERPKGSFSTLEIQRTEQGDSAMYLCASSPPPGQGIYEQYFGPGTRLTVT.

The chain links TRBV9 to TRBJ2-1; 7 bases align to TRBD2. Unmatched junction bases numbered 12, after V lost 0 bases and J lost 0 bases. This CDR3 comprises 19 residues. Looked up from germline, CDR1 is SGDLS and CDR2 is YYNGEE. CDR3 region: CASSVGGRTRVSSYNEQFF. In DNA, the CDR3 is TGTGCCAGCAGCGTAGGCGGAAGGACTAGGGTCAGCTCCTACAATGAGCAGTTCTTC.

In this sample, this clone turned up a few times. The chain has TRBV11-2 and TRBJ1-3; D unresolved. V was clipped by 0 bases and J by 0 bases, with 9 bases between them. The CDR3 is 16 amino acids. The V gene's germline CDR1 is SGHAT and CDR2 FQNNGV. The CDR3 is CASSLDLPASGNTIYF. The CDR3 nucleotides read TGTGCCAGCAGCTTAGATCTCCCCGCCTCTGGAAACACCATATATTTT.

V is TRBV18 and J is TRBJ2-7; TRBD1 might be the D (6 bases). CDR1 is KGHSH, CDR2 LQKENI, per germline. Trimming left V 1 base short and J 0 bases short, with 7 bases between. The CDR3 loop spans 14 amino acids. Here the CDR3 DNA reads TGTGCCAGCTCACCACAGACAGGCTCCTACGAGCAGTACTTC. It specifies CASSPQTGSYEQYF.

The J gene is TRBJ1-4, the V gene TRBV5-1; 7 bases agree with TRBD1. The CDR3 sequence is 15 residues long. The ends lost 0 bases at V and 7 bases at J; junction bases unmatched: 6. The germline CDR1 and CDR2 sequences are SGHRS and YFSETQ. The CDR3 is CASSLEGARFEKLFF. In nucleotides, the CDR3 is TGCGCCAGCAGCTTGGAGGGGGCGCGATTTGAAAAACTGTTTTTT.

The rearrangement joins TRBV5-1 to TRBJ2-1, with a tentative D call TRBD2 (7 bases). This CDR3 is 18 amino acids long. CDR1 and CDR2 (germline): SGHRS, YFSETQ. The V end was cut by 2 bases, the J end by 0 bases, with 18 bases between. CDR3 loop: CASSLATRGALSYNEQFF. For the CDR3, the DNA is TGCGCCAGCAGCTTAGCTACCCGGGGGGCCCTCTCCTACAATGAGCAGTTCTTC.

The chain combines TRBV30 with TRBJ2-6, with TRBD2 identical over 7 bases. Germline CDR1 and CDR2: GTSNPN and SVGIG (reference sequence). The CDR3 has 16 amino acids. V gave up 2 bases and J gave up 0 bases; unmatched junction bases: 4. The CDR3: CAWSNGGFSGANVLTF. The CDR3 DNA sequence: TGTGCCTGGAGTAACGGGGGGTTCTCTGGGGCCAACGTCCTGACTTTC.

The rearrangement joins TRBV11-2 to TRBJ2-7; D gene unclear. From germline, CDR1 is SGHAT and CDR2 FQNNGV. The V gene lost 8 bases and the J gene lost 5 bases, with 22 bases spanning the gap. The CDR3 spans 15 residues. The CDR3 is CASARHPDKTDEQYF. CDR3 DNA: TGTGCCAGCGCACGACATCCCGACAAGACTGACGAGCAGTACTTC.

The chain combines TRBV28 with TRBJ1-2; TRBD1 might be the D (6 bases). Germline V gives CDR1 MDHEN, CDR2 SYDVKM. Trimming took 6 bases from V and 8 from J, leaving 10 bases between them. This CDR3 is 11 amino acids long. CDR3 nucleotides: TGTGCCAGCAGGTACAGGGACGGCTACACCTTC. Its protein is CASRYRDGYTF.

The chain links TRBV7-9 to TRBJ2-7; a weak D match, TRBD2 (5 bases). Germline assignment: CDR1 SEHNR and CDR2 FQNEAQ (reference sequence). Trimming shortened V by 5 bases and J by 0 bases, and 17 bases separated the two germline ends. This CDR3 contains 16 residues. The CDR3 sequence is CASSPSRRSGSYEQYF. The CDR3 region has the DNA TGTGCCAGCAGCCCGTCGCGTCGGAGCGGCTCCTACGAGCAGTACTTC.

A single count supports this clone. The chain combines TRBV10-3 with TRBJ2-1, with 14 bases identical to TRBD2. The length of the CDR3 is 15 residues. The germline gives CDR1 ENHRY, CDR2 SYGVKD. J gave up 3 bases and V 8 bases, and 3 bases lay outside the gene matches. The CDR3 reads CAIGGTSGSYNEQFF. CDR3 DNA: TGTGCCATCGGCGGGACTAGCGGGAGCTACAATGAGCAGTTCTTC.

This sequence joins TRBV18 and TRBJ2-3; TRBD2 might be the D (6 bases). The ends were cut back, 1 base at V and 1 base at J, with 12 bases in the middle. Germline V gene lookup returns CDR1 KGHSH and CDR2 LQKENI. CDR3 size: 16 residues. In DNA form, the CDR3 reads TGTGCCAGCTCACCACTAGGAGGGGTTGGCACAGATACGCAGTATTTT. Translated: CASSPLGGVGTDTQYF.

The CDR3 DNA follows: TGTGCCAGCAGTGAATTCGGACATCAGCCCCAGCATTTT. This sequence encodes CASSEFGHQPQHF. The V gene is TRBV6-1, the J gene TRBJ1-5; no reliable D call. Germline V lookup: CDR1 MNHNS, CDR2 SASEGT. V lost 2 bases and J 5 bases, leaving 7 bases between the germline ends. This CDR3 has 13 residues.

This chain uses TRBV5-4 with TRBJ2-3, with D unclear. V was trimmed by 2 bases and J by 6 bases, leaving 4 bases between them. CDR1 is SGHNT and CDR2 is YYREEE in the germline V gene (reference sequence). CDR3 length equals 11 residues. In DNA form, the CDR3 reads TGTGCCAGCAGCTTCGGGGATACGCAGTATTTT. Protein sequence: CASSFGDTQYF.

The chain links TRBV2 to TRBJ2-4; D might be TRBD2 (5 bases). CDR3 length: 15 amino acids. Trimming stripped 5 bases from V and 0 bases from J, with 11 bases between. CDR1 is SNHLY and CDR2 is FYNNEI in the germline V gene. The CDR3 bases are TGTGCCAGCAGTACCCAGGCGGGAGCCAAAAACATTCAGTACTTC. It specifies CASSTQAGAKNIQYF.